These 31 T cell receptor beta chains came from one sample sequenced in a study of Ad26.COV2.S vaccination and SARS-CoV-2 variants (dated by TCRdb to the early 2020s). Per the publication, the treatment or condition label means: roughly 19 received Ad26.COV2.S at low or high dose, single or two shots; roughly five received placebo; per-sample allocation not given. For vaccine and placebo recipients, repertoires were sequenced using samples collected on day 63 after the first injection. Receptors were amplified or captured by the immunoSEQ multiplex PCR assay. TCRdb's version of the immuneACCESS table is confined to in-frame rearrangements and falls short of the full clone set. An unresolved V gene accounts for under half of the shortfall where checked; the remainder is of unknown origin. This sample lists approximately 420,000 clones; 88% were detected once. The ten largest clones take up about 3.5% of the sample.

The specimen was peripheral blood, collected in a trial of Ad26.COV2.S vaccine versus placebo. Receptor source: a person between 18 and 65 years old who received the Ad26.COV2.S COVID-19 vaccine or a placebo.

The gene calls are TRBV2 and TRBJ1-2; weak D call: TRBD1 (6 bases). V was pared by 6 bases and J by 2 bases, with 16 bases between. Germline-derived CDR1 and CDR2 are SNHLY and FYNNEI. The CDR3 contains 15 residues. CDR3 in DNA: TGTGCCAGCAGAGACTATAACAGGGAGAACTATGGCTACACCTTC. Amino acid sequence: CASRDYNRENYGYTF.

The rearrangement uses TRBV6-2 or TRBV6-3 and TRBJ2-5; D is unclear. The V and J ends lost 3 bases and 1 base respectively, with 3 bases between them. Germline CDR1 is MNHEY and CDR2 is SVGEGT. The CDR3 consists of 12 residues. The CDR3 loop is CASSYTQETQYF. CDR3 bases: TGTGCCAGCAGTTATACCCAAGAGACCCAGTACTTC.

The chain employs TRBV10-3 and TRBJ1-1; 8 bases line up with TRBD1. The CDR3 contains 15 residues. With V trimmed by 0 bases and J by 5 bases, 5 bases remained unmatched. From germline, CDR1 is ENHRY and CDR2 SYGVKD. In DNA, the CDR3 is TGTGCCATCAGTGAGTCTTTAGGACAGGGAACTGAAGCTTTCTTT. As protein: CAISESLGQGTEAFF.

This chain uses TRBV7-9 with TRBJ2-7, with D unresolved. This CDR3 has 12 amino acids. V was shortened by 1 base and J by 6 bases, with 7 bases between the two germline ends. Germline V gene lookup returns CDR1 SEHNR and CDR2 FQNEAQ (reference sequence). The CDR3 region is CASSLGYGEQYF. The DNA for the CDR3 is TGTGCCAGCAGCTTAGGATACGGCGAGCAGTACTTC.

The chain is built from TRBV28 and TRBJ2-7; D is unresolved. Germline-derived CDR1 and CDR2 are MDHEN and SYDVKM. V shed 0 bases and J shed 2 bases, with 14 bases lying between them. CDR3 size: 16 residues. The CDR3 nucleotides are TGTGCCAGCAGTTTATGGGCCCCTGGGCGGACCTACGAGCAGTACTTC. Amino acids: CASSLWAPGRTYEQYF. Using reference TRBV28 and TRBJ2-7 for the parts outside the CDR3, the full variable domain is DVKVTQSSRYLVKRTGEKVFLECVQDMDHENMFWYRQDPGLGLRLIYFSYDVKMKEKGDIPEGYSVSREKKERFSLILESASTNQTSMYLCASSLWAPGRTYEQYFGPGTRLTVT.

The chain recombines TRBV11-1 with TRBJ2-2, with 10 bases matching TRBD2. This CDR3 is 15 amino acids long. The V gene's germline CDR1 is SGHAT and CDR2 FQDESV (reference sequence). J gave up 6 bases and V 2 bases, and 3 bases lay outside the gene matches. CDR3 sequence: CASSLSGGAAGELFF. DNA of the CDR3: TGTGCCAGCAGCTTAAGCGGGGGGGCCGCCGGGGAGCTGTTTTTT. Full variable domain (outside the CDR3, taken from reference TRBV11-1 and TRBJ2-2): EAEVAQSPRYKITEKSQAVAFWCDPISGHATLYWYRQILGQGPELLVQFQDESVVDDSQLPKDRFSAERLKGVDSTLKIQPAELGDSAMYLCASSLSGGAAGELFFGEGSRLTVL.

V usage is TRBV5-5 and J usage is TRBJ2-1; 9 nucleotides align to TRBD1. Germline V CDR1 and CDR2: SGHKS, YYEKEE (reference sequence). The CDR3 is made up of 15 amino acids. Trimming removed 6 bases from V and 6 bases from J; junction bases left unmatched: 10. As DNA, the CDR3 is TGTGCCAGCAAACATCGACAGGGGGTCGTCAATGAGCAGTTCTTC. Encoded protein: CASKHRQGVVNEQFF.

The V call is TRBV5-5, the J call TRBJ1-3; D not certain. The length of the CDR3 is 16 residues. V shed 3 bases and J shed 2 bases, with 15 bases lying between them. Germline V gene lookup returns CDR1 SGHKS and CDR2 YYEKEE (reference sequence). The CDR3 loop is CASSSDLPGPGNTIYF. The CDR3 nucleotides are TGTGCCAGCAGCTCAGACCTGCCCGGTCCTGGAAACACCATATATTTT.

The CDR3 spells CASGFGQTRQETQYF. The CDR3 DNA follows: TGTGCTAGTGGTTTTGGTCAGACAAGACAAGAGACCCAGTACTTC. The chain combines TRBV12-5 with TRBJ2-5; D is unresolved. CDR3 length: 15 residues. The germline V gene encodes CDR1 LGHNT and CDR2 FRNRAP. With 3 bases removed from V and 2 bases from J, the gap between germline ends came to 13 bases.

This clone is a singleton in its sample. The genes are TRBV29-1 and TRBJ1-2; TRBD1 aligns across 9 bases. This CDR3 region has 14 residues. Trimming removed 6 bases from V and 6 bases from J; junction bases left unmatched: 11. Germline CDR1 is SQVTM and CDR2 is ANQGSEA. CDR3 region: CSVDQTGGWDGYTF. The CDR3 DNA sequence: TGCAGCGTAGACCAGACAGGGGGTTGGGATGGCTACACCTTC.

The rearrangement joins TRBV14 to TRBJ2-3; D not resolved. V lost 8 bases, J lost 3 bases, and 9 bases lay in between. The CDR3 contains 12 residues. In germline, CDR1 is SGHDN, CDR2 FVKESK. The CDR3 DNA follows: TGTGCCAGCGCCCCCCGGACAGATACGCAGTATTTT. Translation gives CASAPRTDTQYF.

The genes are TRBV4-1 and TRBJ1-4; no definite D call. V was pared by 6 bases and J by 2 bases, with 13 bases between. The CDR3 spans 15 residues. Germline lookup yields CDR1 MGHRA and CDR2 YSYEKL. CDR3: CASRVEGPTNEKLFF. The CDR3 DNA is TGCGCCAGCAGAGTCGAGGGCCCCACTAATGAAAAACTGTTTTTT.

The chain carries TRBV30 and TRBJ1-4; no definite D call. The CDR3 has 16 amino acids. The V end was cut by 2 bases, the J end by 7 bases, with 20 bases between. Germline loops: CDR1 GTSNPN, CDR2 SVGIG (reference sequence). The CDR3 region is CAWSNRFRPESEKLFF. CDR3 in DNA: TGTGCCTGGAGTAACCGTTTCAGGCCCGAGTCTGAAAAACTGTTTTTT.

This sequence joins TRBV5-5 and TRBJ2-7; no reliable D call. Germline lookup yields CDR1 SGHKS and CDR2 YYEKEE (reference sequence). V lost 4 bases, J lost 5 bases, and 16 bases lay in between. This CDR3 has 14 residues. As DNA, the CDR3 is TGTGCCAGCAGCCTCGGGCGCCAGATCGACGAGCAGTACTTC. The encoded protein is CASSLGRQIDEQYF.

The V gene is TRBV9, the J gene TRBJ1-4; unclear D gene. Per the germline V gene, CDR1 is SGDLS and CDR2 is YYNGEE. CDR3 length: 16 residues. V dropped 3 bases and J dropped 8 bases, with 20 bases sitting between them. CDR3 in amino acids: CASSALGGRDFEKLFF. The CDR3 DNA sequence: TGTGCCAGCAGCGCCCTCGGAGGACGGGATTTCGAAAAACTGTTTTTT.

This chain joins TRBV7-2 and TRBJ2-7; a weak D match, TRBD2 (5 bases). This CDR3 is built from 15 residues. V was trimmed by 2 bases and J by 2 bases, leaving 13 bases between them. Germline V gives CDR1 SGHTA, CDR2 FQGNSA. The chain's CDR3 is CASSLSGRGTYEQYF. The CDR3, as DNA: TGTGCCAGCAGCTTAAGCGGCAGAGGGACCTACGAGCAGTACTTC.

The rearrangement links TRBV19 to TRBJ1-2; no firm D call. This CDR3 comprises 15 residues. Germline values: CDR1 LNHDA, CDR2 SQIVND (reference sequence). V lost 1 base and J 4 bases, leaving 13 bases between the germline ends. CDR3 DNA: TGTGCCAGTAGTATAGCCGGCATGGTCGTCTATGGCTACACCTTC. Its protein product is CASSIAGMVVYGYTF.

The rearrangement joins TRBV9 to TRBJ2-3; D not resolved. CDR1 is SGDLS and CDR2 is YYNGEE in the germline V gene. Trimming cost V 1 base and J 4 bases, with 10 bases left between them. This CDR3 has 14 residues. The CDR3: CASSVRVGADTQYF. The CDR3 nucleotides read TGTGCCAGCAGCGTAAGGGTTGGCGCAGATACGCAGTATTTT.

The rearrangement links TRBV10-1 to TRBJ1-3; D is undetermined. This CDR3 is 15 amino acids long. With 0 bases removed from V and 1 base from J, the gap between germline ends came to 7 bases. CDR1 is WNHNN, CDR2 SYGVQD, per germline (reference sequence). Here the CDR3 reads CASSESPISGNTIYF. The CDR3 bases are TGCGCCAGCAGTGAGTCGCCAATTTCTGGAAACACCATATATTTT.

The chain links TRBV7-9 to TRBJ1-2, with TRBD1 as a possible D gene (6 bases). The V gene's germline CDR1 is SEHNR and CDR2 FQNEAQ (reference sequence). This CDR3 region has 13 residues. V gave up 4 bases and J gave up 4 bases, with 10 bases separating them. Here the CDR3 DNA reads TGTGCCAGCAGCTCACAGGGAGTCTATGGCTACACCTTC. Its protein product is CASSSQGVYGYTF.

The chain employs TRBV3-1 (or the pseudogene TRBV3-2) and TRBJ2-2; tentatively, D is TRBD1 (7 bases). Germline V gene lookup returns CDR1 LGHDT and CDR2 YNNKEL (reference sequence). The CDR3 is 15 residues long. The V end was cut by 5 bases, the J end by 5 bases, with 15 bases between. The DNA for the CDR3 is TGTGCCAGCAGCTTCAGGGGGGCCGGGACCGGGGAGCTGTTTTTT. It encodes CASSFRGAGTGELFF.

V usage is TRBV19 and J usage is TRBJ1-5; D gene unclear. Trimming removed 4 bases at V and 3 bases at J, with 10 bases between. CDR3 length equals 14 residues. From germline, CDR1 is LNHDA and CDR2 SQIVND (reference sequence). The CDR3 protein is CASSTGPNNQPQHF. The CDR3 nucleotides read TGTGCCAGTAGTACTGGACCGAACAATCAGCCCCAGCATTTT.

Regarding this clone: Other DNA sequences of this sample code for an identical CDR3. The V gene is TRBV19, the J gene TRBJ1-4, with a tentative D call TRBD1 (5 bases). Germline V gene sequence: CDR1 LNHDA, CDR2 SQIVND (reference sequence). CDR3 length: 15 amino acids. Trimming stripped 4 bases from V and 5 bases from J, with 14 bases between. The CDR3 sequence: CASSTGTGRNEKLFF. CDR3 nucleotide sequence: TGTGCCAGTAGTACCGGGACGGGCAGGAATGAAAAACTGTTTTTT.

The chain joins TRBV6-6 to TRBJ2-7; 9 nucleotides match TRBD1. CDR1 is MNHNY and CDR2 is SVGAGI in the germline V gene (reference sequence). V lost 7 bases and J lost 0; bases outside the gene matches: 7. This CDR3 spans 15 amino acids. CDR3 in DNA: TGTGCCAGCATCGACAGGGGGTACGGCTCCTACGAGCAGTACTTC. Protein: CASIDRGYGSYEQYF.

The V and J genes are TRBV3-1 (or the pseudogene TRBV3-2) and TRBJ2-3; 11 bases agree with TRBD1. Germline V gives CDR1 LGHDT, CDR2 YNNKEL (reference sequence). This CDR3 has 15 residues. Losses at the gene ends were 5 bases for V and 4 bases for J; bases not matched to a gene: 5. The CDR3 here is CASSSDRGQADTQYF. The CDR3, as DNA: TGTGCCAGCAGCTCGGACAGGGGGCAGGCAGATACGCAGTATTTT.

The J gene is TRBJ2-1, the V gene TRBV11-2; the D is unclear. The CDR3 consists of 11 residues. V shed 3 bases and J shed 6 bases, with 3 bases lying between them. CDR1 SGHAT and CDR2 FQNNGV come from the germline V gene. CDR3 coding DNA: TGTGCCAGCAGCTTCGTCAATGAGCAGTTCTTC. Its protein is CASSFVNEQFF.

CDR3 amino acids: CAISESDEYTEAFF. The CDR3, as DNA: TGTGCCATCAGTGAGTCTGACGAGTACACTGAAGCTTTCTTT. The V gene is TRBV10-3, the J gene TRBJ1-1; D is uncertain. CDR1 and CDR2 from the germline V gene are ENHRY and SYGVKD. Trimming cost V 0 bases and J 3 bases, with 8 bases left between them. This CDR3 is 14 amino acids long.

This chain uses TRBV6-1 with TRBJ2-7; a possible D gene is TRBD1 (6 bases). V was cut by 2 bases and J by 3 bases, with 14 bases left in between. The V gene's germline CDR1 is MNHNS and CDR2 SASEGT. The CDR3 is 15 amino acids. CDR3 nucleotides: TGTGCCAGCAGTGAATCCCGGACAGCCCTCTACGAGCAGTACTTC. Translating it yields CASSESRTALYEQYF.

This rearrangement joins TRBV14 to TRBJ1-2; D perhaps matches TRBD1 (6 bases). This CDR3 is built from 13 residues. Trimming cost V 1 base and J 7 bases, with 10 bases left between them. Germline CDR1 SGHDN, CDR2 FVKESK. The DNA for the CDR3 is TGTGCCAGCAGCCAAGCAGGGGCCAGTGGCTACACCTTC. This encodes CASSQAGASGYTF.

This clone was recorded a few times. V is TRBV10-2 and J is TRBJ1-6; the D gene is possibly TRBD1 (6 bases). Deletions cut 3 bases from V and 8 bases from J, with 17 bases between. From germline, CDR1 is WSHSY and CDR2 SAAADI. This CDR3 is built from 16 residues. The DNA for the CDR3 is TGCGCCAGCAGTGATGGGTTAGATAGGGGGTATTCACCCCTCCACTTT. This sequence encodes CASSDGLDRGYSPLHF.

The chain employs TRBV28 and TRBJ2-3, with 7 bases lining up with TRBD2. V trimming: 2 bases; J trimming: 8 bases; junction bases outside the gene matches: 16. Germline V gene data show CDR1 as MDHEN and CDR2 as SYDVKM. There are 17 residues in the CDR3. The CDR3 DNA is TGTGCCAGCAGTTTACTCCGAACAGGTTGGGGGGGAGTTACGCAGTATTTT. Protein product: CASSLLRTGWGGVTQYF.